The 32 T cell receptor beta chains reported below all come from one sample, sequenced in a study of regulatory T cells in long-lasting Graves disease. Time point in this sample: persistent/refractory GD, antithyroid drugs over 5 years with positive TRAb. RNA extracted from PBMCs served as the sequencing template. The authors built TCR beta libraries using iRepertoire HTBI primers and Arm-PCR of CDR3 regions. MiXCR, run by TCRdb on the multiplex PCR reads, gives a single entry per CDR3 protein. The table includes a few hundred thousand distinct CDR3 sequences, 20% to 25% detected once. The sample in question was peripheral blood mononuclear cells (PBMCs), obtained when the disease was refractory, from a patient treated with antithyroid drugs. The receptors stem from a female donor with Graves disease.

This rearrangement joins TRBV28 to TRBJ2-1, with 7 bases that match TRBD1. This CDR3 region has 16 residues. The ends lost 6 bases at V and 5 bases at J; junction bases unmatched: 13. Germline V gene sequence: CDR1 MDHEN, CDR2 SYDVKM. The CDR3: CASSRYRGPPNNEQFF. CDR3 nucleotides: TGTGCCAGCAGCAGATACAGGGGACCACCTAACAATGAGCAGTTCTTC.

This clonotype was detected ten times or more. This chain links TRBV7-2 with TRBJ2-1; 12 bases map to TRBD2. Germline lookup yields CDR1 SGHTA and CDR2 FQGNSA. The CDR3 contains 16 residues. Losses at the gene ends were 5 bases for V and 3 bases for J; bases not matched to a gene: 5. CDR3 sequence reads: CASSRKTSGSYNEQFF. The CDR3 nucleotides are TGTGCCAGCAGCCGAAAGACTAGCGGGAGCTACAATGAGCAGTTCTTC.

In this sample, this clonotype turned up a few times. The J gene is TRBJ2-7, the V gene TRBV24-1, with 9 bases fitting TRBD1. The V and J ends lost 3 bases and 3 bases, in that order; junction bases with no gene match: 5. The CDR3 has 15 residues. From germline, CDR1 is KGHDR and CDR2 SFDVKD. CDR3 bases: TGTGCCACCAGTGATCCCGGGACAGGGAGCTACGAGCAGTACTTC. Amino acid sequence: CATSDPGTGSYEQYF.

Concerning this clonotype itself: An end of the junction differs from the germline gene, which may be a read error. The chain carries TRBV12-3 or TRBV12-4 and TRBJ2-5, with D uncertain. The CDR3 is made up of 12 amino acids. The CDR3 bases are TGTGCCTGCAGTTTAGTCACCGAGACCCAGTACTTC. It is translated as CACSLVTETQYF.

This clonotype was observed a handful of times. The rearrangement joins TRBV14 to TRBJ1-1; D remains ambiguous. Germline loops: CDR1 SGHDN, CDR2 FVKESK. The CDR3 loop spans 14 amino acids. The germline V and J ends were trimmed by 3 bases and 1 base, with 9 bases remaining between them. CDR3 DNA sequence: TGTGCCAGCAGCCAGTTGCGCCCGAACACTGAAGCTTTCTTT. Amino acid sequence: CASSQLRPNTEAFF.

This clonotype was seen repeatedly, ten times or more. For the CDR3, the DNA is TGTGCCGGTACCGGGACTGCCTTCCAAGAGACCCAGTACTTC. Amino acid sequence: CAGTGTAFQETQYF. The V and J genes are TRBV30 and TRBJ2-5, with D possibly being TRBD2 (6 bases). The CDR3 totals 14 residues. The V end lost 8 bases, the J end lost 1 base, and 17 bases lay between the germline ends. Germline V lookup: CDR1 GTSNPN, CDR2 SVGIG (reference sequence).

The rearrangement uses TRBV7-9 and TRBJ2-5; D is perhaps TRBD2 (5 bases). The V and J ends lost 5 bases and 1 base respectively, with 17 bases between them. The germline gives CDR1 SEHNR, CDR2 FQNEAQ (reference sequence). The CDR3 totals 16 residues. The CDR3 coding sequence is TGTGCCAGCAGCAGATGGACTGATGATATCCAAGAGACCCAGTACTTC. Protein: CASSRWTDDIQETQYF.

This clonotype was observed a handful of times. CDR3 residues: CASSPGGPPTFF. The CDR3 coding sequence is TGTGCCAGCAGCCCAGGGGGACCCCCAACTTTCTTT. The chain uses TRBV7-9 and TRBJ1-1, with 7 bases matching TRBD1. V trimming: 5 bases; J trimming: 12 bases; junction bases outside the gene matches: 9. Germline CDR1 reads SEHNR; CDR2 reads FQNEAQ (reference sequence). The CDR3 extends over 12 amino acids.

This chain connects TRBV27 to TRBJ2-4; TRBD1 agrees at 8 bases. Germline trimming cut 4 bases from V and 7 bases from J; bases unmatched to any gene: 9. Germline-derived CDR1 and CDR2 are MNHEY and SMNVEV (reference sequence). CDR3 length: 15 amino acids. CDR3 sequence: CASSSLRGHLNIQYF. Here the CDR3 DNA reads TGTGCCAGCAGTTCCCTCAGGGGGCACCTTAACATTCAGTACTTC.

This clonotype was recorded many times. The CDR3 DNA reads as TGTGCCAGCAGGTACCGGACAGGGAGCTCTGGAAACACCATATATTTT. Its protein is CASRYRTGSSGNTIYF. This sequence joins TRBV2 and TRBJ1-3; 8 nucleotides line up with TRBD1. Germline V gives CDR1 SNHLY, CDR2 FYNNEI. The CDR3 length is 16 residues. Trimming removed 6 bases from V and 0 bases from J; junction bases left unmatched: 7.

This clonotype was recorded at least ten times. The chain uses TRBV28 and TRBJ1-3; D unresolved. Germline V lookup: CDR1 MDHEN, CDR2 SYDVKM. Trimming took off 6 bases at V and 0 bases at J, with 15 bases between the two ends. This CDR3 contains 16 residues. CDR3 nucleotides: TGTGCCAGCAGGAGGAGTGGGAGAAGCTCTGGAAACACCATATATTTT. It translates to CASRRSGRSSGNTIYF.

This clonotype occurred many times. This sequence joins TRBV11-2 and TRBJ1-2; D is ambiguous. V lost 0 bases, J lost 5 bases, and 7 bases lay in between. The CDR3 runs to 13 residues. Germline V gene lookup returns CDR1 SGHAT and CDR2 FQNNGV. CDR3 in amino acids: CASSLDLIYGYTF. As DNA, the CDR3 is TGTGCCAGCAGCTTAGATCTAATTTATGGCTACACCTTC.

This clonotype showed up many times. CDR3 region: CASRDITVLGSGYTF. The CDR3 nucleotides read TGTGCCAGCCGGGACATAACGGTCCTTGGGTCTGGCTACACCTTC. The chain joins TRBV6-1 to TRBJ1-2; TRBD1 might be the D (6 bases). The germline gives CDR1 MNHNS, CDR2 SASEGT. Trimming took 8 bases from V and 7 from J, leaving 23 bases between them. CDR3 length: 15 amino acids.

This clonotype was counted between two and nine times. V and J are TRBV5-1 and TRBJ2-4; TRBD1 matches at 7 bases. Trimming at V came to 4 bases and at J to 2 bases, leaving 6 bases not matched to a gene. The CDR3 runs to 15 residues. CDR1 is SGHRS and CDR2 is YFSETQ in the germline V gene. As DNA, the CDR3 is TGCGCCAGCAGCCTTCAGGGGGAAACCAAAAACATTCAGTACTTC. This gives the protein CASSLQGETKNIQYF.

This clonotype was seen ten or more times. The genes are TRBV20-1 and TRBJ2-2; unclear D gene. V was clipped by 2 bases and J by 1 base, with 8 bases between them. This CDR3 comprises 14 residues. Germline V lookup: CDR1 DFQATT, CDR2 SNEGSKA (reference sequence). The CDR3 DNA sequence: TGCAGTGCTAGACACCACAGGAACACCGGGGAGCTGTTTTTT. This sequence encodes CSARHHRNTGELFF.

V gene TRBV27 combines with J gene TRBJ2-7; D unclear. CDR1 MNHEY and CDR2 SMNVEV come from the germline V gene (reference sequence). Trimming shortened V by 4 bases and J by 2 bases, and 15 bases separated the two germline ends. The CDR3 consists of 15 residues. The CDR3 loop reads CASSSLPGSAYEQYF. CDR3 nucleotides: TGTGCCAGCAGTTCCCTCCCCGGGTCAGCCTACGAGCAGTACTTC.

This clonotype occurred a few times. The CDR3 region has the DNA TGTGCCAGTAGTATACAAGGCTCACCCCTCCACTTT. The encoded protein is CASSIQGSPLHF. V and J are TRBV19 and TRBJ1-6; unclear D gene. Germline V lookup: CDR1 LNHDA, CDR2 SQIVND (reference sequence). V gave up 2 bases and J gave up 10 bases, with 6 bases separating them. The CDR3 runs to 12 residues.

At least ten counts were recorded for this clonotype. J is TRBJ2-7 and V is TRBV13, with TRBD2 identical over 7 bases. The CDR3 is 15 amino acids. Germline trimming cut 1 base from V and 5 bases from J; bases unmatched to any gene: 8. In germline, CDR1 is PRHDT, CDR2 FYEKMQ (reference sequence). The CDR3 sequence: CASSLAGTTLHEQYF. The CDR3 DNA reads TGTGCCAGCAGCTTAGCCGGGACTACCCTCCACGAGCAGTACTTC. The complete variable domain, with remaining parts taken from reference TRBV13 and TRBJ2-7, reads AAGVIQSPRHLIKEKRETATLKCYPIPRHDTVYWYQQGPGQDPQFLISFYEKMQSDKGSIPDRFSAQQFSDYHSELNMSSLELGDSALYFCASSLAGTTLHEQYFGPGTRLTVT.

Note on this clonotype: Given a much more abundant clone one base away, this may be a read error. This chain links TRBV2 with TRBJ1-2, with 7 bases identical to TRBD1. The germline V gene has CDR1 SNHLY and CDR2 FYNNEI. V lost 7 bases to trimming and J lost 4 bases; unmatched junction nucleotides: 6. The CDR3 spans 13 residues. The CDR3 coding sequence is TGTGCCAGCAAAGCAGGGGACAGCTATGGCTACACCTTC. Encoded protein: CASKAGDSYGYTF.

This clonotype was counted at least ten times. V gene TRBV28 combines with J gene TRBJ1-5; tentatively, D is TRBD1 (5 bases). The CDR3 length is 15 residues. V lost 3 bases and J lost 1, with 10 bases in between. Germline V lookup: CDR1 MDHEN, CDR2 SYDVKM. The CDR3 nucleotides are TGTGCCAGCAGTTTTGCTCCAGGGAGCAATCAGCCCCAGCATTTT. Translation: CASSFAPGSNQPQHF.

The chain is built from TRBV7-2 and TRBJ2-7, with 9 bases matching TRBD2. CDR3 length: 14 amino acids. Germline CDR1 is SGHTA and CDR2 is FQGNSA. The V gene end was trimmed by 3 bases and the J gene end by 6 bases; junction bases not matched to a gene: 6. The CDR3 region is CASSLGSGSGEQYF. In DNA form, the CDR3 reads TGTGCCAGCAGCTTGGGTAGCGGGAGTGGCGAGCAGTACTTC.

CDR3 nucleotide sequence: TGCGCCAGCAGCTTATCCGGGACGGTATATAATTCACCCCTCCACTTT. Protein: CASSLSGTVYNSPLHF. This sequence joins TRBV5-1 and TRBJ1-6, with D possibly matching TRBD1 (5 bases). V was shortened by 2 bases and J by 4 bases, with 13 bases between the two germline ends. From germline, CDR1 is SGHRS and CDR2 YFSETQ. The CDR3 covers 16 residues.

The rearrangement joins TRBV10-3 to TRBJ1-5, with a weak D call TRBD1 (5 bases). Trimming removed 10 bases from V and 5 bases from J, with 21 bases in between. This CDR3 is 15 amino acids long. Per the germline V gene, CDR1 is ENHRY and CDR2 is SYGVKD. CDR3 region: CATWYGGTGDQPQHF. The CDR3 DNA sequence: TGTGCCACCTGGTATGGGGGGACTGGAGATCAGCCCCAGCATTTT.

This clonotype was seen only a few times. V usage is TRBV19 and J usage is TRBJ2-7, with D maybe TRBD1 (5 bases). Trimming pared 3 bases from V and 1 base from J, leaving 10 bases between. In germline, CDR1 is LNHDA, CDR2 SQIVND (reference sequence). The CDR3 consists of 14 residues. The CDR3 region is CASSISPGSYEQYF. DNA of the CDR3: TGTGCCAGTAGTATTAGTCCAGGGTCCTACGAGCAGTACTTC.

The sample holds one count of this clonotype. A junction boundary mismatches the germline segment, possibly from a read error. The genes are TRBV6-5 and TRBJ2-7; D gene ambiguous. CDR1 and CDR2 from the germline V gene are MNHEY and SVGAGI. The CDR3 runs 18 residues. CDR3 region: CASSYSMDPQDFSCEQYF. For the CDR3, the DNA is TGTGCCAGCAGTTACTCGATGGACCCCCAGGATTTCTCCTGCGAGCAGTACTTC.

As regards this clonotype: A much larger clone differs from this one at a single base, so this may be a read error. The CDR3 nucleotides read TGTGCCAACAGCCAAACCCAAAAGGTCGAGCAGTACTTC. Translation: CANSQTQKVEQYF. The chain couples TRBV3-1 to TRBJ2-7, with unresolved D. The CDR3 totals 13 residues. The germline V gene has CDR1 LGHDT and CDR2 YNNKEL (reference sequence).

This clonotype appeared many times. The V call is TRBV28, the J call TRBJ2-5; 7 nucleotides align to TRBD2. The CDR3 has 13 residues. Germline CDR1 MDHEN, CDR2 SYDVKM. Trimming at V came to 6 bases and at J to 1 base, leaving 2 bases not matched to a gene. This chain's CDR3 is CASRREPQETQYF. The CDR3 DNA reads as TGTGCCAGCAGGCGGGAGCCCCAAGAGACCCAGTACTTC.

V usage is TRBV28 and J usage is TRBJ2-2; 8 bases align to TRBD2. Germline CDR1 reads MDHEN; CDR2 reads SYDVKM. With V trimmed by 6 bases and J by 3 bases, 12 bases remained unmatched. This CDR3 has 17 residues. DNA for the CDR3: TGTGCCAGCAGATCAGTCAAGCGGGAGTACGACACCGGGGAGCTGTTTTTT. It specifies CASRSVKREYDTGELFF. The entire variable domain, with the rest obtained from reference TRBV28 and TRBJ2-2, is as follows: DVKVTQSSRYLVKRTGEKVFLECVQDMDHENMFWYRQDPGLGLRLIYFSYDVKMKEKGDIPEGYSVSREKKERFSLILESASTNQTSMYLCASRSVKREYDTGELFFGEGSRLTVL.

This clonotype has a handful of counts. This sequence joins TRBV28 and TRBJ1-2; D is unresolved. Trimming took off 10 bases at V and 8 bases at J, with 14 bases between the two ends. Germline V lookup: CDR1 MDHEN, CDR2 SYDVKM. This CDR3 contains 11 residues. CDR3 in amino acids: CATFTGRGYTF. Here the CDR3 DNA reads TGTGCCACTTTTACTGGGCGAGGCTACACCTTC.

This clonotype appeared once. The CDR3 protein is CASSPVSRAEAQYF. The CDR3 DNA sequence: TGTGCCAGCTCACCAGTCTCAAGGGCGGAGGCCCAGTACTTC. This rearrangement joins TRBV18 to TRBJ2-5, with D possibly matching TRBD2 (5 bases). With 2 bases removed from V and 9 bases from J, the gap between germline ends came to 16 bases. CDR3 length equals 14 residues. The germline CDR1 and CDR2 sequences are KGHSH and LQKENI.

This clonotype was seen ten or more times. The gene calls are TRBV20-1 and TRBJ2-5; D remains ambiguous. CDR1 and CDR2 from the germline V gene are DFQATT and SNEGSKA (reference sequence). The length of the CDR3 is 11 residues. Trimming cost V 6 bases and J 4 bases, with 9 bases left between them. The DNA for the CDR3 is TGCAGTGCAGCACCTGGAGAGACCCAGTACTTC. This gives the protein CSAAPGETQYF.

This clonotype has at least ten counts. The genes are TRBV24-1 and TRBJ1-5; maybe TRBD1 (6 bases). With 3 bases removed from V and 3 bases from J, the gap between germline ends came to 14 bases. Germline CDR1 KGHDR, CDR2 SFDVKD. CDR3 length: 16 residues. The CDR3 region has the DNA TGTGCCACCAGTGATGCCGGGACACACTACAATCAGCCCCAGCATTTT. It is translated as CATSDAGTHYNQPQHF.